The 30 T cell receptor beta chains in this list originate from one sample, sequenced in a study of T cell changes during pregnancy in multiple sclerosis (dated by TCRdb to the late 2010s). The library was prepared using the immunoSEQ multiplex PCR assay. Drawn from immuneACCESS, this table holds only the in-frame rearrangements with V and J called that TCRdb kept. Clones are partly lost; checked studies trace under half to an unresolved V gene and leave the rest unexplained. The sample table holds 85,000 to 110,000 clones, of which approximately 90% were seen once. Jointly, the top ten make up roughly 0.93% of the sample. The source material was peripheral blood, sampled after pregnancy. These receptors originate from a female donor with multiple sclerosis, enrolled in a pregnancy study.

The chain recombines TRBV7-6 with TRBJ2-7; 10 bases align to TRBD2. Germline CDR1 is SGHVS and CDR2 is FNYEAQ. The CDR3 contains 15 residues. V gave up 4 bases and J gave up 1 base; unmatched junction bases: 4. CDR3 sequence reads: CASSSVAGGSYEQYF. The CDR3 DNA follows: TGTGCCAGCAGCTCCGTAGCGGGGGGATCCTACGAGCAGTACTTC.

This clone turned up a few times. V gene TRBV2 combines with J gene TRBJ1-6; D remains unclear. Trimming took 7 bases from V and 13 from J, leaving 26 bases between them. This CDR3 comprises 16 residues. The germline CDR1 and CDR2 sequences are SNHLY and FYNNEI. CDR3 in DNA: TGTGCCAGCAATATCCTAGGGCTCAGGACCTCGGGGCCCCTCCACTTT. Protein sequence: CASNILGLRTSGPLHF.

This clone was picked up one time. The CDR3 reads CASSPRTPGQGASAKNIQYF. CDR3 nucleotides: TGTGCCAGCTCACCAAGGACACCGGGACAGGGGGCATCAGCCAAAAACATTCAGTACTTC. The V and J genes are TRBV18 and TRBJ2-4, with TRBD1 identical over 12 bases. The CDR3 has 20 amino acids. J was trimmed by 0 bases and V by 2 bases; bases with no gene match: 11. The germline gives CDR1 KGHSH, CDR2 LQKENI.

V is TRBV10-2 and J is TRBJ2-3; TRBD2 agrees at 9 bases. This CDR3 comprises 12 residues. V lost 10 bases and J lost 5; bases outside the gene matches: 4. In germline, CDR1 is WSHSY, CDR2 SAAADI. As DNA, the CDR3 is TGCGCCACTAGCGGGGTAGGAGATACGCAGTATTTT. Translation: CATSGVGDTQYF.

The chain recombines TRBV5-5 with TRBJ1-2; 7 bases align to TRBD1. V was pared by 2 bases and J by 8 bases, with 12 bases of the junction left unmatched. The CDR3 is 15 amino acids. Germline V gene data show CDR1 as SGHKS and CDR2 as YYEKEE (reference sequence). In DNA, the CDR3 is TGTGCCAGCAGCTTTATCCCTGACAGGGTTGAGGGCTACACCTTC. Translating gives CASSFIPDRVEGYTF.

CDR3 DNA: TGTGCCAGCAGTTTAGTGGCAGGATCACCCTCTGGGGCCAACGTCCTGACTTTC. It yields the protein CASSLVAGSPSGANVLTF. The genes are TRBV27 and TRBJ2-6; D call uncertain. The CDR3 consists of 18 residues. Between the trimmed V and J ends, which lost 2 bases and 0 bases, there was a span of 14 bases. Germline V gene data show CDR1 as MNHEY and CDR2 as SMNVEV (reference sequence).

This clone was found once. CDR3: CASNNQRGAYEQYF. The CDR3 DNA sequence: TGTGCCAGCAATAACCAGCGGGGGGCCTACGAGCAGTACTTC. The chain employs TRBV2 and TRBJ2-7; the match to TRBD2 covers 9 bases. The CDR3 runs to 14 residues. J lost 2 bases, V lost 7 bases, and 6 bases had no gene match. Germline CDR1 SNHLY, CDR2 FYNNEI.

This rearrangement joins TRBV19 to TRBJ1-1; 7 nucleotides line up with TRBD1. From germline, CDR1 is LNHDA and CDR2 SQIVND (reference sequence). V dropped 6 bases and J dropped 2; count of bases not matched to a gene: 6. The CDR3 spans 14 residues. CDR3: CASSPGQRNTEAFF. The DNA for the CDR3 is TGTGCCAGTAGCCCGGGACAGCGAAACACTGAAGCTTTCTTT.

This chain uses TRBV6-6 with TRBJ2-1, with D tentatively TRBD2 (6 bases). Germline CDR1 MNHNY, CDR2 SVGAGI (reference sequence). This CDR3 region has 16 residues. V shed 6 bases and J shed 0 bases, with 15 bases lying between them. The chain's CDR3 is CASSPRAGTSYNEQFF. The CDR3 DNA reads TGTGCCAGCAGCCCACGTGCGGGGACCTCCTACAATGAGCAGTTCTTC.

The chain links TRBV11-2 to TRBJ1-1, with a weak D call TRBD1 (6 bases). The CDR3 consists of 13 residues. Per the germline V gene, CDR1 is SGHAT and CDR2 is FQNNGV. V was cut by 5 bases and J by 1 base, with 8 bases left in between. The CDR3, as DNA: TGTGCCAGCAGCCCACAGGGGAACACTGAAGCTTTCTTT. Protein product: CASSPQGNTEAFF.

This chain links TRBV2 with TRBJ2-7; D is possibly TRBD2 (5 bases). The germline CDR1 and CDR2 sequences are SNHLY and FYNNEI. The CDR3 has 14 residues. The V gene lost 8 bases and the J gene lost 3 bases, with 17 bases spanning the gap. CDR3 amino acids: CASRVAGRLYEQYF. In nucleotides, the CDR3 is TGTGCCAGCCGGGTGGCGGGCCGTCTCTACGAGCAGTACTTC.

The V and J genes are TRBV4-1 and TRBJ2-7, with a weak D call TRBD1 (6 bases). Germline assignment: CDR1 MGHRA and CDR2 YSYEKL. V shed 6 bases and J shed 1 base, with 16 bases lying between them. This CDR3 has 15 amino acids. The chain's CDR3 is CASSPTDRPSYEQYF. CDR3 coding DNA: TGCGCCAGCAGTCCCACAGACAGGCCTTCCTACGAGCAGTACTTC.

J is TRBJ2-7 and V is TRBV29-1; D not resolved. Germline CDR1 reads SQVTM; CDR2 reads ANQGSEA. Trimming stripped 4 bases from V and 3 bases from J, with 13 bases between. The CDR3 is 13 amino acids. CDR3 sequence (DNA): TGCAGCGTTGTTGACGGAGCGATCTACGAGCAGTACTTC. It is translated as CSVVDGAIYEQYF.

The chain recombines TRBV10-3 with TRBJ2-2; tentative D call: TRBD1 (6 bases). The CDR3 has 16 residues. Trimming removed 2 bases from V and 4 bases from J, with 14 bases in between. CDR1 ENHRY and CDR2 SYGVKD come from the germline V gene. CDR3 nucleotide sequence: TGTGCCATCAGTGAGCTGGGTCCCAGGGGCACCGGGGAGCTGTTTTTT. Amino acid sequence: CAISELGPRGTGELFF.

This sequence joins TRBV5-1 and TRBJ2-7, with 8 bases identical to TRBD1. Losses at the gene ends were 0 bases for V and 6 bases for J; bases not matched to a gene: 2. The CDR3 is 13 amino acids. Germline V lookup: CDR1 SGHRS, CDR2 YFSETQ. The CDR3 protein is CASSLGQGTEQYF. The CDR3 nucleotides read TGCGCCAGCAGCTTGGGACAGGGGACCGAGCAGTACTTC.

This CDR3 is CASSLRLTGVFGPGNEQFF. CDR3 nucleotides: TGTGCCAGCAGTTTACGGTTGACAGGGGTTTTCGGTCCGGGCAATGAGCAGTTCTTC. The chain joins TRBV28 to TRBJ2-1, with 8 bases fitting TRBD1. The germline CDR1 and CDR2 sequences are MDHEN and SYDVKM. The CDR3 covers 19 residues. Losses at the gene ends were 2 bases for V and 6 bases for J; bases not matched to a gene: 18.

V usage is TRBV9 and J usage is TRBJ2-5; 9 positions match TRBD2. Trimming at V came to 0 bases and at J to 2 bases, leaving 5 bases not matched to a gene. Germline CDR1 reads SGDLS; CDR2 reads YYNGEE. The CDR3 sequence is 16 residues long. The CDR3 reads CASSVGGGLAQETQYF. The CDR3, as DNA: TGTGCCAGCAGCGTAGGAGGCGGACTAGCGCAAGAGACCCAGTACTTC.

DNA for the CDR3: TGTGCTAGTGGTTTGGCCTATGAAGCTTTCTTT. Translating it yields CASGLAYEAFF. The rearrangement joins TRBV12-5 to TRBJ1-1; D gene unclear. Trimming took off 1 base at V and 7 bases at J, with 4 bases between the two ends. CDR3 length: 11 amino acids. CDR1 and CDR2 from the germline V gene are LGHNT and FRNRAP.

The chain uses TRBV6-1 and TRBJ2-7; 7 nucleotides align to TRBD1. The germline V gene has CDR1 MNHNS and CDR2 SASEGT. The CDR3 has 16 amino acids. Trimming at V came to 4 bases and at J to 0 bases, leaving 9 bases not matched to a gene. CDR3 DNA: TGTGCCAGCAGTGGGACCCGGGGACAGACCTCCTACGAGCAGTACTTC. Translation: CASSGTRGQTSYEQYF.

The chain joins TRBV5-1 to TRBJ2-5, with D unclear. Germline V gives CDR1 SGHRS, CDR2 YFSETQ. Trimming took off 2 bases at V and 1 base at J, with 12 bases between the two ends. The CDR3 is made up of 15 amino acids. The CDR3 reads CASSFGRFVQETQYF. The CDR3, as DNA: TGCGCCAGCAGCTTTGGCAGATTCGTCCAAGAGACCCAGTACTTC.

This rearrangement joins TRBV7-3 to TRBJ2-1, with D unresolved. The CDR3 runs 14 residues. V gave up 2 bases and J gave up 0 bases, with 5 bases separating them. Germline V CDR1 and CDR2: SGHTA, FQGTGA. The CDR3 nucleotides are TGTGCCAGCAGCTTACTACCCTCCTACAATGAGCAGTTCTTC. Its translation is CASSLLPSYNEQFF. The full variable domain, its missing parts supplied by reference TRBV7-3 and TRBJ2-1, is GAGVSQTPSNKVTEKGKYVELRCDPISGHTALYWYRQSLGQGPEFLIYFQGTGAADDSGLPNDRFFAVRPEGSVSTLKIQRTERGDSAVYLCASSLLPSYNEQFFGPGTRLTVL.

CDR3 DNA sequence: TGCGCCAGCAGCTACGGACAAGGATATGGCTACACCTTC. This gives the protein CASSYGQGYGYTF. The V gene is TRBV5-1, the J gene TRBJ1-2, with D perhaps matching TRBD1 (5 bases). Trimming took 3 bases from V and 5 from J, leaving 11 bases between them. The CDR3 runs to 13 residues. Per the germline V gene, CDR1 is SGHRS and CDR2 is YFSETQ.

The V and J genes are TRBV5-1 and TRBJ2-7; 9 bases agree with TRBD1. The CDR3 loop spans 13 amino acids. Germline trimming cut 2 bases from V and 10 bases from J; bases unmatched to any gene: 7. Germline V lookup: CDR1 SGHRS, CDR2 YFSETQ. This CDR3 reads CASSFFPDRGQYF. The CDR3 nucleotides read TGCGCCAGCAGCTTCTTCCCGGACAGGGGTCAGTACTTC.

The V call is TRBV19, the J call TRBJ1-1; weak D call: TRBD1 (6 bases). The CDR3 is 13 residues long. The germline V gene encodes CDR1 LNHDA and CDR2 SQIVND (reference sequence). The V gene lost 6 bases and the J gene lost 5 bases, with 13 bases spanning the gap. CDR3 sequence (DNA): TGTGCCAGTAGGCGACAGGCGGAAACTGAAGCTTTCTTT. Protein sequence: CASRRQAETEAFF.

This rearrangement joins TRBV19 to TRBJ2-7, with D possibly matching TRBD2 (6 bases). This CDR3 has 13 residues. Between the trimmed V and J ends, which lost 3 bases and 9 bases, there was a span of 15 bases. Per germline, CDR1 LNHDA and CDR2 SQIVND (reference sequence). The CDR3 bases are TGTGCCAGTAGTATGTCCCGGGGGAGTTTGCAGTACTTC. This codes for CASSMSRGSLQYF.

The CDR3 coding sequence is TGTGCCAGCAGCCAGACAGGGGGCACGAACACTGAAGCTTTCTTT. This translates into CASSQTGGTNTEAFF. The chain combines TRBV11-2 with TRBJ1-1, with 10 nucleotides matching TRBD1. Trimming cost V 5 bases and J 1 base; bases outside gene matches: 4. This CDR3 is 15 amino acids long. Germline CDR1 and CDR2: SGHAT and FQNNGV.

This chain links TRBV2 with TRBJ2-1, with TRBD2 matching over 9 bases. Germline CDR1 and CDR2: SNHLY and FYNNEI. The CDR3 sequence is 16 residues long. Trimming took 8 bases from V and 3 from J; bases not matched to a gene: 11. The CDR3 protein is CASSSLAGRGYNEQFF. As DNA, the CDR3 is TGTGCCAGCTCGAGTCTAGCGGGACGAGGCTACAATGAGCAGTTCTTC.

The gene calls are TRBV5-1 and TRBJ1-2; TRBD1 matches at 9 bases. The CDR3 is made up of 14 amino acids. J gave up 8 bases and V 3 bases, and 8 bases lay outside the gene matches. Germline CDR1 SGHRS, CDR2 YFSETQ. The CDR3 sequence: CASSSWTGERGYTF. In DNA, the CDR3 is TGCGCCAGCAGCTCTTGGACAGGGGAACGAGGCTACACCTTC.

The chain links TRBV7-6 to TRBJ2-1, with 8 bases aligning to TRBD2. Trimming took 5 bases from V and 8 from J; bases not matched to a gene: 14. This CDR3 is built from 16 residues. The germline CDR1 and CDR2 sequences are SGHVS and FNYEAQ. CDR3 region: CASSGGAGASGDEQFF. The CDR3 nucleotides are TGTGCCAGCAGCGGGGGAGCGGGGGCCTCAGGGGATGAGCAGTTCTTC.

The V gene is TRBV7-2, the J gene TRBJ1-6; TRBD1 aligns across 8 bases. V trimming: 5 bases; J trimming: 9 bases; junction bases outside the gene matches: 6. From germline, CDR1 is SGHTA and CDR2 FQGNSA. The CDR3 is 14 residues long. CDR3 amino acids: CASSHPGQGSPLHF. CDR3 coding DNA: TGTGCCAGCAGCCACCCAGGACAGGGTTCACCCCTCCACTTT.